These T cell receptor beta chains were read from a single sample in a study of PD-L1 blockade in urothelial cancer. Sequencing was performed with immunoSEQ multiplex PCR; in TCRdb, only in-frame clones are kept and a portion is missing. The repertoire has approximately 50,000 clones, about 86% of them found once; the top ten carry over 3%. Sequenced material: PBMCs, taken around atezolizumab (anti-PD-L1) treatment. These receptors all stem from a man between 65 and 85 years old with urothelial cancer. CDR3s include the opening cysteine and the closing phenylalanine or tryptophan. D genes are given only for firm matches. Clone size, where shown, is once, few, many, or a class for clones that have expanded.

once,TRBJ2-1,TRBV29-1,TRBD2,TGCAGCGTTGAAGACCAGCGGGGGTACAATGAGCAGTTCTTC,CSVEDQRGYNEQFF
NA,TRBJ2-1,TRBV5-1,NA,TGCGCCAGCAGCTTGGACACCGGGTCCTACAATGAGCAGTTCTTC,CASSLDTGSYNEQFF
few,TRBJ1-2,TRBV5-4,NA,TGTGCCAGCAGCCTTCAGGGAACGGATGGCTACACCTTC,CASSLQGTDGYTF
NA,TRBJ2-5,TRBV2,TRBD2,TGTGCCAGCATGACTAGCGGGAGGGAGACCCAGTACTTC,CASMTSGRETQYF
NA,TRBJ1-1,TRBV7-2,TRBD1,TGTGCCAGCAGCTTAAGCGGGGGGACAGTCAACACTGAAGCTTTCTTT,CASSLSGGTVNTEAFF
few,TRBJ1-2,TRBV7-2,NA,TGTGCCAGCAGCTTAGGGGCCGGAAACAATGGCTACACCTTC,CASSLGAGNNGYTF
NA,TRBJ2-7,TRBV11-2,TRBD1,TGTGCCAGCAGCCAGCAGGGACAGGGAGTGTTCGAGCAGTACTTC,CASSQQGQGVFEQYF
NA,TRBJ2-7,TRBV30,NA,TGTGCCTGGAGTTTGCAACAGTTCCACGAGCAGTACTTC,CAWSLQQFHEQYF
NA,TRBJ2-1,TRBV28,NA,TGTGCCAGCAGCGGAGGCCCGGGGGATTGGAGGAATGAGCAGTTCTTC,CASSGGPGDWRNEQFF
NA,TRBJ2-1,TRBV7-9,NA,TGTGCCAGCAGCTTAGCGTCAGTCGAGGCCAATGAGCAGTTCTTC,CASSLASVEANEQFF
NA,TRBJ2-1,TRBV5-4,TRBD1,TGTGCCAGCAGCTCGGACAGGGGGACCTACAATGAGCAGTTCTTC,CASSSDRGTYNEQFF
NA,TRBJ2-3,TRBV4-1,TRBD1,TGCGCCAGCAGCCAATTAGGACGGACAGGGGGCGGAAATACGCAGTATTTT,CASSQLGRTGGGNTQYF
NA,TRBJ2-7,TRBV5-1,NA,TGCGCCAGCAGCTTGCAACAGTCTTTCTCCTACGAGCAGTACTTC,CASSLQQSFSYEQYF
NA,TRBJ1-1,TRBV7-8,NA,TGTGCCAGCACCTCACCCCGCGGTAGTGCTTTCTTT,CASTSPRGSAFF
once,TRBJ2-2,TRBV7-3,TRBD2,TGTGCCAGCAGCTTTAGCGGGGGGTTGAACACCGGGGAGCTGTTTTTT,CASSFSGGLNTGELFF
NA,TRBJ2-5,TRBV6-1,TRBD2,TGTGCCAGCGCTAGCGGGGGCCTCCAAGAGACCCAGTACTTC,CASASGGLQETQYF
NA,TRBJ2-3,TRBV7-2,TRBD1,TGTGCCAGCAGCTTGGGACAGGGCGCTTACCGCACAGATACGCAGTATTTT,CASSLGQGAYRTDTQYF
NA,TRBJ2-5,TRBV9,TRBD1,TGTGCCAGCAGCGTAGCGCACGACAGGGCCCAAGAGACCCAGTACTTC,CASSVAHDRAQETQYF
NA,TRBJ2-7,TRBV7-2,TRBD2,TGTGCCAGCAGCAGTGGGACTAGCGGGGTAGAGCAGTACTTC,CASSSGTSGVEQYF
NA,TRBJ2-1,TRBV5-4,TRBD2,TGTGCCAGCAGCAAACTAGCGGGAGACTACAATGAGCAGTTCTTC,CASSKLAGDYNEQFF
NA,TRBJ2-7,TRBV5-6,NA,TGTGCCAGCAGCTTCGGGAGCTACGAGCAGTACTTC,CASSFGSYEQYF
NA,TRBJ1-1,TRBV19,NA,TGTGCCAGTAGTTTGGAGGCTGAAGCTTTCTTT,CASSLEAEAFF
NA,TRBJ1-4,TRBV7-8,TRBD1,TGTGCCAGCAGCTCATCCCGGGACAGCCAAGAAAAACTGTTTTTT,CASSSSRDSQEKLFF
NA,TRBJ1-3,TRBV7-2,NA,TGTGCCAGCAGCTTAGGGGGAAGGGGAACTGGAAACACCATATATTTT,CASSLGGRGTGNTIYF
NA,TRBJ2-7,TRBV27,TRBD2,TGTGCCAGCAGTCCTAGCGGGAGAGTAGACGAGCAGTACTTC,CASSPSGRVDEQYF
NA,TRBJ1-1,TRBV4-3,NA,TGCGCCAGCAGCCGCTATCGGGTCGCCAGTGGGGCCACTGAAGCTTTCTTT,CASSRYRVASGATEAFF
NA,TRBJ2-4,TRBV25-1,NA,TGTGCCAGCAGTGCTTTAAACATTCAGTACTTC,CASSALNIQYF
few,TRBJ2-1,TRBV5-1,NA,TGCGCCAGCAGCTTGGGGGGAGTTCAGAATGAGCAGTTCTTC,CASSLGGVQNEQFF
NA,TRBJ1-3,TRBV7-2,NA,TGTGCCAGCAGCTTATCCGAGGGGGCTGGAAACACCATATATTTT,CASSLSEGAGNTIYF
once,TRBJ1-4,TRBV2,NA,TGTGCCAGCAGTAGGGGGGGAACTAATGAAAAACTGTTTTTT,CASSRGGTNEKLFF
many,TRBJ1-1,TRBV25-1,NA,TGTGCCAGCAGTTCAGGGGAAATCTTGAACACTGAAGCTTTCTTT,CASSSGEILNTEAFF
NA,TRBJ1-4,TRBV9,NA,TGTGCCAGCAGCGACAGGCCATACGGTGAAAAACTGTTTTTT,CASSDRPYGEKLFF
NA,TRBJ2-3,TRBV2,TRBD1,TGTGCCAGCATTTCCGGGGACAGAGGGCGCACAGATACGCAGTATTTT,CASISGDRGRTDTQYF
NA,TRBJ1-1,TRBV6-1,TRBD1,TGTGCCACCGGGGACAGCTCCATGAACACTGAAGCTTTCTTT,CATGDSSMNTEAFF
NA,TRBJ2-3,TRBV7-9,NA,TGTGCCAGCAGCCTGACTGGGGAGGATGATACGCAGTATTTT,CASSLTGEDDTQYF
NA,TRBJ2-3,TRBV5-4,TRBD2,TGTGCCAGCAGCCATCGGGGGGGTACGCAGTATTTT,CASSHRGGTQYF
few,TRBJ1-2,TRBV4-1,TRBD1,TGCGCCAGCAGCCAAGAGGAAGGACAGGGTTCACGCGGCTACACCTTC,CASSQEEGQGSRGYTF
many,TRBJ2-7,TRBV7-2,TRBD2,TGTGCCAGCAGCTTAGGCGGGAGCCCTCACGAGCAGTACTTC,CASSLGGSPHEQYF
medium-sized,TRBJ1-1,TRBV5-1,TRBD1,TGCGCCAGCAGCTACCAGGGGGATTTCACTGAAGCTTTCTTT,CASSYQGDFTEAFF
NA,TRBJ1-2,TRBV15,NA,TGTGCCACCAGCAGAGTGAAGGAGGGCTATGGCTACACCTTC,CATSRVKEGYGYTF
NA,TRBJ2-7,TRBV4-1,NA,TGCGCCAGCAGCCCATCCGCAGGGTACGAGCAGTACTTC,CASSPSAGYEQYF
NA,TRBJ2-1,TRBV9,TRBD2,TGTGCCAGCAGCGCCTCGATCCGACTAGCCGGAAACAATGAGCAGTTCTTC,CASSASIRLAGNNEQFF
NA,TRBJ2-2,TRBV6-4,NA,TGTGCCAGCAGTGTTGAGACACACACCGGGGAGCTGTTTTTT,CASSVETHTGELFF
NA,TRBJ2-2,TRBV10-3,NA,TGTGCCATCCGAGAGGGGGAGCGGTTCAACACCGGGGAGCTGTTTTTT,CAIREGERFNTGELFF
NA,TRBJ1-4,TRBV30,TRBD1,TGTGCCTGGAGTGGGACAGGGCCACAAAAACTGTTTTTT,CAWSGTGPQKLFF
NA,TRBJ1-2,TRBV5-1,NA,TGCGCCAGCAGACCACGAGAGGGCCTCAACTATGGCTACACCTTC,CASRPREGLNYGYTF
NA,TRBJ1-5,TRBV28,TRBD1,TGTGCCAGCAGGACTACCCGGACAGGGAGCAATCAGCCCCAGCATTTT,CASRTTRTGSNQPQHF
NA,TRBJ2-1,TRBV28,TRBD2,TGTGCCAGCAGTTACGATAGGACTAGCGGGAGGGCCTATGAGCAGTTCTTC,CASSYDRTSGRAYEQFF
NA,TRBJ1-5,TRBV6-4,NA,TGTGCCAGCAGTGACTCCGGAGGGCTTGATCAGCCCCAGCATTTT,CASSDSGGLDQPQHF
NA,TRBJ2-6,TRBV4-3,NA,TGCGCCAGCAGCTCAGGAGGTTCTGGGGCCAACGTCCTGACTTTC,CASSSGGSGANVLTF
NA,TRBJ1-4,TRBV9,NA,NA,CASSVGPGLSEKLFF
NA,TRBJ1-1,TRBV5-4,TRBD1,TGTGCCAGCAGCTTGACAAGGGGGCGAGGCGCTGAAGCTTTCTTT,CASSLTRGRGAEAFF
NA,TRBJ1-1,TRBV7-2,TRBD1,TGTGCCAGCAGACCTACAGGGGGCAAAGGTGAAGCTTTCTTT,CASRPTGGKGEAFF